This entry describes one T cell receptor beta chain. The antigen is not known. The sample belongs to a study of T cells in tumors after PD-1 blockade. Study-level background: Patients had no prior checkpoint blockade, systemic immunosuppressants, or anti-cancer therapy within 4 weeks. Daily vismodegib 150 mg continued in a subset of anti-PD-1-treated patients.

The V gene lost 2 bases and the J gene lost 2 bases, with 15 bases spanning the gap. Germline CDR1 is MNHEY and CDR2 is SMNVEV (reference sequence). This CDR3 comprises 16 residues. Data came from immunoSEQ multiplex PCR; TCRdb stores just in-frame clones and leaves some out. This table holds about 48,000 clones, approximately 84% found once. Study outcomes and limitations: Some novel exhausted tumor clones appeared in pre-treatment blood, suggesting peripheral recruitment.

Sequences were derived from PBMCs, sampled before anti-PD-1 treatment. The clonotype comes from a human donor with basal cell carcinoma. The chain uses TRBV27 and TRBJ1-2; D is possibly TRBD1 (5 bases). The CDR3 DNA sequence: TGTGCCAGCAGTTTAAGGGGCAGGGAAGGGAACTATGGCTACACCTTC. Translated, it gives CASSLRGREGNYGYTF.